One sample yielded the 27 T cell receptor beta chains listed below, sequenced in a study of blood T cell repertoires in COVID-19. TCRdb's table, derived via immunoSEQ multiplex PCR, lists solely in-frame clones and lacks some. The table shows about 200,000 clones, with approximately 84% occurring only once. Sequenced sample: peripheral blood. These receptors came from a woman older than 75 with acute or convalescent COVID-19.

V is TRBV27 and J is TRBJ1-2; TRBD1 agrees at 9 bases. The CDR3 has 13 amino acids. Germline-derived CDR1 and CDR2 are MNHEY and SMNVEV (reference sequence). The J segment lost 6 bases and the V segment lost 10 bases, leaving 9 bases of the junction unmatched. CDR3 nucleotides: TGTGCCACCCAAGACCGGGACAGGGATGGCTACACCTTC. It translates to CATQDRDRDGYTF.

The CDR3, as DNA: TGTGCCAGTAGTATAGCCCTCCTAGCGGGGGCTAGCACAGATACGCAGTATTTT. It specifies CASSIALLAGASTDTQYF. The chain couples TRBV19 to TRBJ2-3; 10 nucleotides agree with TRBD2. From germline, CDR1 is LNHDA and CDR2 SQIVND (reference sequence). CDR3 length: 18 residues. J was trimmed by 0 bases and V by 1 base; bases with no gene match: 7. Full variable domain (outside the CDR3, taken from reference TRBV19 and TRBJ2-3): DGGITQSPKYLFRKEGQNVTLSCEQNLNHDAMYWYRQDPGQGLRLIYYSQIVNDFQKGDIAEGYSVSREKKESFPLTVTSAQKNPTAFYLCASSIALLAGASTDTQYFGPGTRLTVL.

The V and J genes are TRBV7-3 and TRBJ1-1; D possibly corresponds to TRBD1 (5 bases). This CDR3 spans 13 amino acids. V was shortened by 5 bases and J by 8 bases, with 15 bases between the two germline ends. The germline gives CDR1 SGHTA, CDR2 FQGTGA. This chain's CDR3 is CASSQVDTGEAFF. As DNA, the CDR3 is TGTGCCAGCAGCCAGGTCGACACAGGCGAAGCTTTCTTT.

The chain joins TRBV7-9 to TRBJ2-4; D gene ambiguous. The V end was cut by 0 bases, the J end by 6 bases, with 12 bases between. The germline gives CDR1 SEHNR, CDR2 FQNEAQ (reference sequence). CDR3 length: 15 amino acids. CDR3 in DNA: TGTGCCAGCAGCTTAGCGCTCGGAGCCCCAAACATTCAGTACTTC. Translation gives CASSLALGAPNIQYF.

The chain combines TRBV5-1 with TRBJ2-1; the D gene is possibly TRBD1 (5 bases). The CDR3 loop spans 14 amino acids. Between the trimmed V and J ends, which lost 4 bases and 7 bases, there was a span of 15 bases. CDR1 SGHRS and CDR2 YFSETQ come from the germline V gene. The CDR3 loop is CASSVGQIGNEQFF. The CDR3 DNA reads TGCGCCAGCAGCGTCGGACAAATTGGGAATGAGCAGTTCTTC. The variable domain in full, completed from reference TRBV5-1 and TRBJ2-1, reads KAGVTQTPRYLIKTRGQQVTLSCSPISGHRSVSWYQQTPGQGLQFLFEYFSETQRNKGNFPGRFSGRQFSNSRSEMNVSTLELGDSALYLCASSVGQIGNEQFFGPGTRLTVL.

This clone was observed a few times. Other nucleotide sequences from this sample produce the same CDR3. The J gene is TRBJ1-5, the V gene TRBV30; D may be TRBD1 (5 bases). The CDR3 spans 14 residues. Trimming stripped 5 bases from V and 2 bases from J, with 13 bases between. Germline V lookup: CDR1 GTSNPN, CDR2 SVGIG (reference sequence). The DNA of the CDR3 is TGTGCCTGGGACCGGGACTTCGGCAATCAGCCCCAGCATTTT. Amino acids: CAWDRDFGNQPQHF. The whole variable domain, remainder taken from reference TRBV30 and TRBJ1-5, is SQTIHQWPATLVQPVGSPLSLECTVEGTSNPNLYWYRQAAGRGLQLLFYSVGIGQISSEVPQNLSASRPQDRQFILSSKKLLLSDSGFYLCAWDRDFGNQPQHFGDGTRLSIL.

This chain joins TRBV7-3 and TRBJ2-3, with 8 positions matching TRBD1. CDR1 is SGHTA and CDR2 is FQGTGA in the germline V gene. The CDR3 has 16 amino acids. After removal of 4 bases from V and 4 bases from J, the junction contained 10 bases not matched to a gene. The CDR3: CASSSRTGFAADTQYF. The CDR3 nucleotides read TGTGCCAGCAGCTCCAGGACAGGGTTTGCAGCAGATACGCAGTATTTT.

The rearrangement joins TRBV7-6 to TRBJ2-1, with D maybe TRBD1 (6 bases). The V gene's germline CDR1 is SGHVS and CDR2 FNYEAQ. V dropped 3 bases and J dropped 9 bases, with 12 bases sitting between them. CDR3 size: 13 residues. The DNA of the CDR3 is TGTGCCAGCAGCTTCACACAGGGAATTGAGCAGTTCTTC. This translates into CASSFTQGIEQFF.

The chain employs TRBV15 and TRBJ2-7; TRBD2 aligns across 11 bases. J lost 1 base, V lost 0 bases, and 11 bases had no gene match. This CDR3 region has 19 residues. The germline CDR1 and CDR2 sequences are LNHNV and YYDKDF (reference sequence). The CDR3 here is CATSREGGIAGGGSYEQYF. CDR3 bases: TGTGCCACCAGCAGAGAGGGTGGAATAGCGGGAGGGGGATCCTACGAGCAGTACTTC.

The chain recombines TRBV30 with TRBJ1-4, with TRBD1 matching 12 bases. This CDR3 has 19 residues. Germline V lookup: CDR1 GTSNPN, CDR2 SVGIG (reference sequence). V lost 0 bases, J lost 4 bases, and 12 bases stayed unmatched. CDR3 coding DNA: TGTGCCTGGAGTGTACCCGGGACAGGGGGCCACAACCTTAATGAAAAACTGTTTTTT. Amino acids: CAWSVPGTGGHNLNEKLFF.

The rearrangement joins TRBV30 to TRBJ2-1; tentatively, D is TRBD2 (6 bases). The CDR3 length is 14 residues. V dropped 5 bases and J dropped 0 bases, with 11 bases sitting between them. CDR1 GTSNPN and CDR2 SVGIG come from the germline V gene (reference sequence). CDR3 sequence reads: CAWSLADSYNEQFF. The CDR3 nucleotides read TGTGCCTGGTCATTAGCGGACTCCTACAATGAGCAGTTCTTC.

The chain combines TRBV6-5 with TRBJ1-1; 7 bases map to TRBD1. CDR3 length equals 16 residues. J gave up 1 base and V 2 bases, and 7 bases lay outside the gene matches. CDR1 MNHEY and CDR2 SVGAGI come from the germline V gene. The CDR3 region is CASSYVRGQRNTEAFF. CDR3 bases: TGTGCCAGCAGTTACGTCCGGGGACAGAGGAACACTGAAGCTTTCTTT.

The V and J genes are TRBV28 and TRBJ1-5; D is undetermined. This CDR3 is built from 16 residues. V lost 2 bases to trimming and J lost 1 base, with 12 bases between them. CDR1 is MDHEN and CDR2 is SYDVKM in the germline V gene. As DNA, the CDR3 is TGTGCCAGCAGTTTACTCGGCCCCGGGAGCAATCAGCCCCAGCATTTT. Amino acid sequence: CASSLLGPGSNQPQHF.

The chain links TRBV5-1 to TRBJ2-7; maybe TRBD1 (6 bases). Looked up from germline, CDR1 is SGHRS and CDR2 is YFSETQ. V dropped 0 bases and J dropped 2 bases, with 9 bases sitting between them. This CDR3 is built from 14 residues. DNA for the CDR3: TGCGCCAGCAGCTTGGCCCAGGGGCCCTACGAGCAGTACTTC. This sequence encodes CASSLAQGPYEQYF.

This chain connects TRBV6-5 to TRBJ1-1, with D unresolved. The CDR3 is 12 residues long. The germline V and J ends were trimmed by 6 bases and 6 bases, with 11 bases remaining between them. Germline V gene data show CDR1 as MNHEY and CDR2 as SVGAGI. The CDR3: CASRATTPEAFF. The CDR3 region has the DNA TGTGCCAGCAGGGCGACAACGCCTGAAGCTTTCTTT.

The chain uses TRBV25-1 and TRBJ2-1; 7 bases match TRBD1. The CDR3 totals 15 residues. Per the germline V gene, CDR1 is MGHDK and CDR2 is SYGVNS. V was clipped by 7 bases and J by 6 bases; unmatched bases: 12. CDR3 coding DNA: TGTGCCAGCACTAAAGCCGGGACAGTGGCCAATGAGCAGTTCTTC. As protein: CASTKAGTVANEQFF.

The chain is built from TRBV7-2 and TRBJ1-4; D remains ambiguous. Trimming shortened V by 5 bases and J by 14 bases, and 18 bases separated the two germline ends. This CDR3 is 13 amino acids long. Germline lookup yields CDR1 SGHTA and CDR2 FQGNSA. In DNA, the CDR3 is TGTGCCAGCAGCGCGATGTTAGGCGGCATGCTGTTTTTT. Its protein product is CASSAMLGGMLFF.

The chain is built from TRBV12-5 and TRBJ2-5; D is perhaps TRBD1 (6 bases). The CDR3 covers 17 residues. The V gene's germline CDR1 is LGHNT and CDR2 FRNRAP. Trimming removed 0 bases at V and 2 bases at J, with 16 bases between. The CDR3 DNA follows: TGTGCTAGTGGTTTGGTAGTAGGTGGGGGCAGACAAGAGACCCAGTACTTC. Translating it yields CASGLVVGGGRQETQYF. Combining the CDR3 with reference TRBV12-5 and TRBJ2-5 gives the whole variable domain DARVTQTPRHKVTEMGQEVTMRCQPILGHNTVFWYRQTMMQGLELLAYFRNRAPLDDSGMPKDRFSAEMPDATLATLKIQPSEPRDSAVYFCASGLVVGGGRQETQYFGPGTRLLVL.

This chain uses TRBV6-5 with TRBJ2-6; no firm D call. The CDR3 is 16 amino acids. Deletions cut 2 bases from V and 0 bases from J, with 8 bases between. Germline values: CDR1 MNHEY, CDR2 SVGAGI. CDR3: CASSYTQSSGANVLTF. CDR3 bases: TGTGCCAGCAGTTACACACAGAGCTCTGGGGCCAACGTCCTGACTTTC.

The table lists this clone with a few counts. The chain uses TRBV6-2 or TRBV6-3 and TRBJ2-5; D is perhaps TRBD2 (6 bases). V was trimmed by 0 bases and J by 5 bases, leaving 16 bases between them. Germline CDR1 is MNHEY and CDR2 is SVGEGT. The CDR3 is 16 amino acids. CDR3 coding DNA: TGTGCCAGCAGTTACTCGGGGGGTATGGGCACGGAGACCCAGTACTTC. Translation: CASSYSGGMGTETQYF.

The rearrangement joins TRBV9 to TRBJ2-2; D is perhaps TRBD2 (6 bases). V was trimmed by 4 bases and J by 3 bases, leaving 16 bases between them. The CDR3 has 16 residues. The germline V gene has CDR1 SGDLS and CDR2 YYNGEE. CDR3 region: CASSPWRGSDTGELFF. CDR3 sequence (DNA): TGTGCCAGCAGCCCGTGGAGGGGTTCGGACACCGGGGAGCTGTTTTTT.

CDR3 residues: CASSLARGTGELFF. The CDR3 DNA follows: TGCGCCAGCAGCTTGGCCCGGGGTACCGGGGAGCTGTTTTTT. The chain joins TRBV5-1 to TRBJ2-2; D is perhaps TRBD2 (5 bases). The germline V gene encodes CDR1 SGHRS and CDR2 YFSETQ. The germline V and J ends were trimmed by 0 bases and 5 bases, with 8 bases remaining between them. There are 14 residues in the CDR3.

The CDR3 sequence: CASGQKQSGGQIRTEAFF. CDR3 coding DNA: TGTGCCAGCGGACAGAAACAGTCAGGGGGCCAGATTCGCACTGAAGCTTTCTTT. The gene calls are TRBV21-1 and TRBJ1-1; the table's TRBD1 call for D was not verified on the DNA. TRBV21-1 is termed a pseudogene. The CDR3 contains 18 residues.

The rearrangement uses TRBV4-1 and TRBJ2-1; 10 bases are shared with TRBD1. The junction had 1 base not matched to a gene; V was cut back by 0 bases and J by 5 bases. Looked up from germline, CDR1 is MGHRA and CDR2 is YSYEKL. The CDR3 sequence is 15 residues long. The CDR3 coding sequence is TGCGCCAGCAGCCAAGAGGGGACAGGGGACAATGAGCAGTTCTTC. Its protein is CASSQEGTGDNEQFF.

This clone appeared once. This chain connects TRBV29-1 to TRBJ1-1; TRBD1 might be the D (5 bases). The CDR3 runs to 13 residues. V was trimmed by 8 bases and J by 3 bases, leaving 16 bases between them. Germline V gene data show CDR1 as SQVTM and CDR2 as ANQGSEA. The CDR3 DNA reads TGCAGCACTACCCTAGTCAGGGACACTGAAGCTTTCTTT. Its translation: CSTTLVRDTEAFF.

The genes are TRBV7-2 and TRBJ2-5; D gene unclear. Germline V gene sequence: CDR1 SGHTA, CDR2 FQGNSA. The CDR3 is 14 residues long. The V and J ends lost 1 base and 2 bases respectively, with 8 bases between them. As DNA, the CDR3 is TGTGCCAGCAGCTTAGACAAAATACAAGAGACCCAGTACTTC. Translated: CASSLDKIQETQYF.

V is TRBV7-2 and J is TRBJ1-6; maybe TRBD1 (6 bases). The CDR3 length is 15 residues. Trimming stripped 5 bases from V and 6 bases from J, with 14 bases between. Germline values: CDR1 SGHTA, CDR2 FQGNSA. CDR3 loop: CASSPGVSSNSPLHF. The DNA for the CDR3 is TGTGCCAGCAGCCCAGGGGTCTCTTCTAATTCACCCCTCCACTTT.